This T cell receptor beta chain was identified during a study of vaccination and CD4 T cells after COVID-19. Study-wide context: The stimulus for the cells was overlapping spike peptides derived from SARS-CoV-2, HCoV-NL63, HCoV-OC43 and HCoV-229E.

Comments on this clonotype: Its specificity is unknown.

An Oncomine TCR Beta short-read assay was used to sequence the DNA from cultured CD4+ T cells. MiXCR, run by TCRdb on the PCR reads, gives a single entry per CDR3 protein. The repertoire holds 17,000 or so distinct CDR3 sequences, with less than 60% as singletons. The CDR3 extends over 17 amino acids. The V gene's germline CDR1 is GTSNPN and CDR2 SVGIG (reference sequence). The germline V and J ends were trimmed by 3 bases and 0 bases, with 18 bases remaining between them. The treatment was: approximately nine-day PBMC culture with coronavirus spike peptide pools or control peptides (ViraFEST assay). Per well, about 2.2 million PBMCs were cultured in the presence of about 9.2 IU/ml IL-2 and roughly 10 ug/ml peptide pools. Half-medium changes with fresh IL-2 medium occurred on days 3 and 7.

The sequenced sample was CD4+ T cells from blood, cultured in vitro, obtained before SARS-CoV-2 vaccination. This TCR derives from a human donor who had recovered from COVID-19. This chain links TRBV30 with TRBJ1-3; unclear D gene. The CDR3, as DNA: TGTGCCTGGAGCGCTGGAGGACTTACAATCTCTGGAAACACCATATATTTT. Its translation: CAWSAGGLTISGNTIYF.